The T cell receptor (beta chain) described here comes from a study of PD-1 blockade in classical Hodgkin lymphoma. Study results and caveats: Similar baseline diversity was found in complete responders and newly diagnosed patients. Healthy donors were reported to have higher baseline TCR diversity than newly diagnosed patients. Differences between repertoires have undefined causes, possibly disease activity or prior therapy. CD4+ TCR diversity climbed significantly by C4D1, unlike CD8+ TCR diversity.

The assay was immunoSEQ multiplex PCR, and TCRdb's table has in-frame clones only and misses some. This table holds roughly 20,000 clones, around 82% found once. Noted time point: cycle 4 day 1 (C4D1), after about 6 weeks of nivolumab. Patients all relapsed after autologous stem cell transplantation, and there was variation in brentuximab vedotin exposure. Concerning this clone itself: The antigen is undetermined.

V was trimmed by 5 bases and J by 10 bases, leaving 9 bases between them. The CDR3 is 11 amino acids. The germline V gene encodes CDR1 MNHEY and CDR2 SVGAGI. The sample consisted of peripheral blood mononuclear cells (PBMCs), taken before the fourth cycle of nivolumab. The chain employs TRBV6-5 and TRBJ2-1; tentative D call: TRBD2 (5 bases). This TCR was sampled from a human donor with classical Hodgkin lymphoma. DNA for the CDR3: TGTGCCAGCAGTACGGGCGGGGAGCAGTTCTTC. Translated: CASSTGGEQFF.